This T cell receptor (beta chain) stems from a study of CD8 T cells in ankylosing spondylitis. General study results and limits: A TCR beta motif made of about 8 highly homologous variants seemed typical of ankylosing spondylitis blood.

Trimming stripped 3 bases from V and 6 bases from J, with 15 bases between. CDR1 is LGHDT and CDR2 is YNNKEL in the germline V gene (reference sequence). The CDR3 totals 15 residues. A quantitative 5'-RACE method, one with molecular barcodes, was used to make TCR beta libraries. TCRdb independently ran MiXCR on the 5' RACE reads; one entry per CDR3 protein. The table lists about 540,000 distinct CDR3 sequences, about 12% of them singletons. This clonotype has just a few counts. Its specificity is unknown. The genes are TRBV3-1 and TRBJ2-4; D is undetermined. This receptor was identified in a male donor with ankylosing spondylitis. The sample taken for sequencing was blood, either unsorted or a sorted T cell fraction (not recorded which). The CDR3 sequence: CASSHETATGNIQYF. In nucleotides, the CDR3 is TGTGCCAGCAGCCATGAAACAGCCACTGGAAACATTCAGTACTTC.